This note documents a single T cell receptor beta chain sequence. What it binds is unknown. The sample belongs to a study of T cell repertoires in cytomegalovirus infection. CDR1 and CDR2 from the germline V gene are DFQATT and SNEGSKA (reference sequence). V was clipped by 0 bases and J by 2 bases, with 13 bases between them. The CDR3 is 16 residues long. TCRdb reanalysed the reads using MiXCR and keeps one entry per CDR3 protein. This table has approximately 150,000 distinct CDR3 sequences, about 20% appearing once. This sample comprised CD8+ T cells from cultured PBMCs, obtained from culture after CMV antigen stimulation. The chain joins TRBV20-1 to TRBJ2-2; D is unclear. This clonotype was obtained from a human donor in good health (CMV status not recorded). Some clones in this sample may be carry-over from other donors' samples. The CDR3 is CSARDRGGVNTGELFF. The CDR3 DNA reads as TGCAGTGCTAGAGACCGAGGCGGAGTTAACACCGGGGAGCTGTTTTTT.